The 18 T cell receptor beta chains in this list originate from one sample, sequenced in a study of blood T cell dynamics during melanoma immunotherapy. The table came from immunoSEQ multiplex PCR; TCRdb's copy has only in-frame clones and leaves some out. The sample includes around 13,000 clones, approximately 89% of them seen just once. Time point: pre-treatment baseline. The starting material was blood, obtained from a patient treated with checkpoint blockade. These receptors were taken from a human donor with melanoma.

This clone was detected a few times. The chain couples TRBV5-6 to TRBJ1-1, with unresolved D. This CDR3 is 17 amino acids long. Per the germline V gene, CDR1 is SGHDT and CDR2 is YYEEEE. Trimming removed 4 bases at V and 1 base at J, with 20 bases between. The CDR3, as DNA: TGTGCCAGCAGCCATCTCTTGGGAGGAAAGGGGAACACTGAAGCTTTCTTT. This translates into CASSHLLGGKGNTEAFF. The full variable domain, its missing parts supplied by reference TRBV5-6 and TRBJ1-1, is DAGVTQSPTHLIKTRGQQVTLRCSPKSGHDTVSWYQQALGQGPQFIFQYYEEEERQRGNFPDRFSGHQFPNYSSELNVNALLLGDSALYLCASSHLLGGKGNTEAFFGQGTRLTVV.

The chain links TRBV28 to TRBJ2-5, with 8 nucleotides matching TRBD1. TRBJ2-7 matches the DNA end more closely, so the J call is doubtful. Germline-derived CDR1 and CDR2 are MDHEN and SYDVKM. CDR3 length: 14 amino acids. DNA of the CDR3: TGTGCCAGCAGTGAGAATTCAGGGGGCGTCGAGCAGTACTTC. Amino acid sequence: CASSENSGGVEQYF.

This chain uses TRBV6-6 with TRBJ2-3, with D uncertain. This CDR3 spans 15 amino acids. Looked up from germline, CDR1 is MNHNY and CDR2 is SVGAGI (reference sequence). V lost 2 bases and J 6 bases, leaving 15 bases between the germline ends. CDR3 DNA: TGTGCCAGCAGTTACGGCGCACCATCGAGGGATACGCAGTATTTT. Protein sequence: CASSYGAPSRDTQYF.

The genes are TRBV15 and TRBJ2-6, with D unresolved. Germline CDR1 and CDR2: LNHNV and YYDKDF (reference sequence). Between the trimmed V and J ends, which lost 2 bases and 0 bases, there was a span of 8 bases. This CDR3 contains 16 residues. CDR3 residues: CATSRNPNSGANVLTF. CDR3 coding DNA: TGTGCCACCAGCAGAAACCCTAACTCTGGGGCCAACGTCCTGACTTTC.

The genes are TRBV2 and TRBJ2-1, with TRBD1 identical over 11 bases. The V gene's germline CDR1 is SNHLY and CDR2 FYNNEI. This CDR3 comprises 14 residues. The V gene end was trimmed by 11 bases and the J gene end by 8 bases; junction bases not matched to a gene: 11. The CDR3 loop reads CAGHPGQGADEQFF. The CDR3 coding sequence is TGTGCCGGGCACCCCGGACAGGGGGCGGATGAGCAGTTCTTC.

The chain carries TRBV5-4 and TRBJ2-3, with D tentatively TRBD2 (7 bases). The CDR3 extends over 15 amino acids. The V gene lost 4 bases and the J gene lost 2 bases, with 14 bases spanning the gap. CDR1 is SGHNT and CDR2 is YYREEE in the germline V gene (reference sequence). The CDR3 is CASSPVGGLTDTQYF. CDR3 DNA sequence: TGTGCCAGCAGCCCCGTCGGGGGGCTCACAGATACGCAGTATTTT.

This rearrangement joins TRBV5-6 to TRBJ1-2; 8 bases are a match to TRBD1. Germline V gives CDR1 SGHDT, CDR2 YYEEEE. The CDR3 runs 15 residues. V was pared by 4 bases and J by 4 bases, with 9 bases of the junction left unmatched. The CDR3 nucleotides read TGTGCCAGCAGCCTCCGAGGACAGGGAGCCTATGGCTACACCTTC. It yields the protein CASSLRGQGAYGYTF.

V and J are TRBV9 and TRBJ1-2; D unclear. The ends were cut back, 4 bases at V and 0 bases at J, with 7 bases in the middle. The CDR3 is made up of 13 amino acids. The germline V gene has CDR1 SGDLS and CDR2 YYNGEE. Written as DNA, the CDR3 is TGTGCCAGCAGCCTGGACCCTAACTATGGCTACACCTTC. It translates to CASSLDPNYGYTF.

The CDR3 DNA follows: TGTGCCAGCAGCAAAGGGGGAAATAGCAATCAGCCCCAGCATTTT. This gives the protein CASSKGGNSNQPQHF. This rearrangement joins TRBV7-9 to TRBJ1-5, with D perhaps TRBD1 (6 bases). Looked up from germline, CDR1 is SEHNR and CDR2 is FQNEAQ (reference sequence). V gave up 5 bases and J gave up 0 bases, with 11 bases separating them. The length of the CDR3 is 15 residues.

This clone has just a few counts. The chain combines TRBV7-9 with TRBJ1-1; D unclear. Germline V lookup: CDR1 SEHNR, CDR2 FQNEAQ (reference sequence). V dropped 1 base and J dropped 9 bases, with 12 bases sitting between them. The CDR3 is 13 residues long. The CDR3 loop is CASSLGSGTQAFF. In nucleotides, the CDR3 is TGTGCCAGCAGCTTAGGCTCAGGAACTCAAGCTTTCTTT.

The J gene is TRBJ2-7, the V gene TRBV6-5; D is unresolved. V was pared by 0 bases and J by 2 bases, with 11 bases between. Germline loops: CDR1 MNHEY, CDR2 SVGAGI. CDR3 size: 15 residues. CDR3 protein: CASSYSFVSTYEQYF. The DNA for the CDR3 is TGTGCCAGCAGTTACTCGTTTGTCAGCACCTACGAGCAGTACTTC.

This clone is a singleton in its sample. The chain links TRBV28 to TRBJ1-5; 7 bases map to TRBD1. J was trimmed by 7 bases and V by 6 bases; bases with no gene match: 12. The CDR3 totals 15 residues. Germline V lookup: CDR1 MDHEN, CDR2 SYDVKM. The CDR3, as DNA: TGTGCCAGCAGCCTCCAGGGGGTAAGATTGCAGCCCCAGCATTTT. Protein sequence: CASSLQGVRLQPQHF.

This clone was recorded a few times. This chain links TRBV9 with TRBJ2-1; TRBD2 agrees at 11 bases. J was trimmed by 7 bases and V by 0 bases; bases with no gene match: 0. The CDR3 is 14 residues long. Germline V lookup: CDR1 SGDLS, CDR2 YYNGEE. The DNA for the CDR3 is TGTGCCAGCAGCGTAGGGACTAGCGGGAATGAGCAGTTCTTC. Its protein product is CASSVGTSGNEQFF.

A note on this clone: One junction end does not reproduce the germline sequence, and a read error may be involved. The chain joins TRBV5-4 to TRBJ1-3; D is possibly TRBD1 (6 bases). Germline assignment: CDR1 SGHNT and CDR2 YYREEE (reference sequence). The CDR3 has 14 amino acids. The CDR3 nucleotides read TGCGCCAGCAGCCCTACAGGGTTCGGAAACACCATATATTTT. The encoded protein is CASSPTGFGNTIYF.

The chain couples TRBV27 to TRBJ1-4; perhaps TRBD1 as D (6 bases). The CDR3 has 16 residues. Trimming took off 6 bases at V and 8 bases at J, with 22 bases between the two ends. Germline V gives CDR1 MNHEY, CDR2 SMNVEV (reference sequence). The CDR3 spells CASSNTPGRGWEKLFF. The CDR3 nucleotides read TGTGCCAGCAGCAATACTCCGGGCAGGGGCTGGGAAAAACTGTTTTTT.

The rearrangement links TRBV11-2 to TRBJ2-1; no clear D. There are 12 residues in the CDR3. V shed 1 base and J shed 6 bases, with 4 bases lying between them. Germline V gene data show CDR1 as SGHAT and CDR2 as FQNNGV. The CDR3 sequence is CASSLGANEQFF. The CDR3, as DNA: TGTGCCAGCAGCTTAGGGGCCAATGAGCAGTTCTTC.

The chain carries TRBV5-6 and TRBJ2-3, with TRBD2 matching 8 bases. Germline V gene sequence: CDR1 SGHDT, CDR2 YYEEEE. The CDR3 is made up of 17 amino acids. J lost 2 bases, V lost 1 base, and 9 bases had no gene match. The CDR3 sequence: CASSLPDGRDYTDTQYF. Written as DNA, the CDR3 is TGTGCCAGCAGCTTGCCGGACGGGAGGGACTACACAGATACGCAGTATTTT.

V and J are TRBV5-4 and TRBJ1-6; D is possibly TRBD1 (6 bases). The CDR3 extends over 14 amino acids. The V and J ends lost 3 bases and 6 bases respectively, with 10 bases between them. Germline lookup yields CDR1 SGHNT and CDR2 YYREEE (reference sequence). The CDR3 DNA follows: TGTGCCAGCAGCTCACAGGGTTTTAATTCACCCCTCCACTTT. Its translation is CASSSQGFNSPLHF.